This T cell receptor (beta chain) comes out of a study of response to subunit inactivated influenza vaccine. Study findings and constraints: It was suggested by the authors that few new T cells are recruited by each seasonal influenza vaccination.

A word on this clonotype: Its specificity is unknown.

The CDR3 loop spans 11 amino acids. Germline loops: CDR1 DFQATT, CDR2 SNEGSKA (reference sequence). Unmatched junction bases numbered 6, after V lost 6 bases and J lost 8 bases. One entry per CDR3 protein, called by TCRdb with MiXCR from the RT-PCR reads. The profile covers 500,000 to 550,000 distinct CDR3 sequences, with approximately 7.8% appearing a single time and about an eighth taken by the ten largest. This TCR was recovered from a man between 50 and 69 years old who received an inactivated influenza vaccine. The chain carries TRBV20-1 and TRBJ1-2; 7 bases fit TRBD1. Source: PBMCs from blood, taken approximately 25 months after vaccination. CDR3 nucleotide sequence: TGCAGTGCCCCAGGGGGTGACGGCTACACCTTC. Residues: CSAPGGDGYTF.